A single sample is the source of the 32 T cell receptor beta chains below, sequenced in a study of graft-versus-host responses after intestinal transplantation. Their cognate antigens are unknown. Here immunoSEQ multiplex PCR was the method, and the copy in TCRdb shows in-frame clones only, minus some. The data show 70,000 to 100,000 clones, approximately 88% seen once. The sequences come from unstimulated CD4+ T cells sorted from spleen or lymph node cells, collected before intestinal transplant. The receptors shown here come from a human donor who received an intestinal transplant.

The rearrangement joins TRBV6-6 to TRBJ1-6; the D is unclear. Trimming removed 0 bases at V and 5 bases at J, with 11 bases between. This CDR3 has 16 residues. From germline, CDR1 is MNHNY and CDR2 SVGAGI (reference sequence). CDR3 coding DNA: TGTGCCAGCAGTTACTCGAGGGCACGGGATAATTCACCCCTCCACTTT. Its translation is CASSYSRARDNSPLHF.

This sequence joins TRBV28 and TRBJ2-1, with 10 bases lining up with TRBD2. Germline V gene data show CDR1 as MDHEN and CDR2 as SYDVKM. The CDR3 loop spans 18 amino acids. After removal of 5 bases from V and 8 bases from J, the junction contained 18 bases not matched to a gene. CDR3 nucleotides: TGTGCCAGCAGTCCATTTTTCCGGCAGCGGGGGGGATCCCATGAGCAGTTCTTC. Translated, it gives CASSPFFRQRGGSHEQFF.

The CDR3 spells CASSMRPAEYNEQFF. The CDR3 DNA sequence: TGCGCCAGCAGCATGCGCCCCGCGGAATACAATGAGCAGTTCTTC. The chain recombines TRBV5-1 with TRBJ2-1; D unresolved. V was shortened by 4 bases and J by 4 bases, with 15 bases between the two germline ends. This CDR3 has 15 amino acids. The V gene's germline CDR1 is SGHRS and CDR2 YFSETQ.

The chain employs TRBV28 and TRBJ2-3; TRBD1 is a possible D gene (7 bases). CDR3 length: 15 amino acids. The germline gives CDR1 MDHEN, CDR2 SYDVKM. Trimming pared 4 bases from V and 0 bases from J, leaving 11 bases between. CDR3 loop: CASSSPGGSTDTQYF. CDR3 nucleotide sequence: TGTGCCAGCAGTTCCCCAGGGGGGAGCACAGATACGCAGTATTTT.

The gene calls are TRBV2 and TRBJ1-1, with D possibly being TRBD1 (5 bases). This CDR3 spans 13 amino acids. The germline gives CDR1 SNHLY, CDR2 FYNNEI. The V end was cut by 1 base, the J end by 8 bases, with 11 bases between. CDR3 nucleotide sequence: TGTGCCAGCAGTGAAGATCGGGCAGGGGAAGCTTTCTTT. Its protein is CASSEDRAGEAFF.

The chain combines TRBV2 with TRBJ2-1; TRBD2 matches at 7 bases. Per germline, CDR1 SNHLY and CDR2 FYNNEI. The V gene end was trimmed by 0 bases and the J gene end by 2 bases; junction bases not matched to a gene: 1. The CDR3 covers 15 residues. DNA of the CDR3: TGTGCCAGCAGTGAAGCAGCGGGACCCTACAATGAGCAGTTCTTC. It is translated as CASSEAAGPYNEQFF. Drawing the rest from reference TRBV2 and TRBJ2-1, the complete variable domain is EPEVTQTPSHQVTQMGQEVILRCVPISNHLYFYWYRQILGQKVEFLVSFYNNEISEKSEIFDDQFSVERPDGSNFTLKIRSTKLEDSAMYFCASSEAAGPYNEQFFGPGTRLTVL.

The chain recombines TRBV30 with TRBJ2-4, with 8 bases lining up with TRBD1. J was trimmed by 2 bases and V by 4 bases; bases with no gene match: 4. The germline V gene has CDR1 GTSNPN and CDR2 SVGIG (reference sequence). The CDR3 consists of 14 residues. The CDR3 DNA reads as TGTGCCTGGACAGGGGGCGCATCCAAAAACATTCAGTACTTC. Its translation: CAWTGGASKNIQYF. The full variable domain, its missing parts supplied by reference TRBV30 and TRBJ2-4, is SQTIHQWPATLVQPVGSPLSLECTVEGTSNPNLYWYRQAAGRGLQLLFYSVGIGQISSEVPQNLSASRPQDRQFILSSKKLLLSDSGFYLCAWTGGASKNIQYFGAGTRLSVL.

This clone was recorded a few times. The chain recombines TRBV10-3 with TRBJ2-7, with 10 bases that match TRBD2. CDR1 ENHRY and CDR2 SYGVKD come from the germline V gene. V shed 3 bases, J shed 6 bases, and the junction held 5 bases outside the gene matches. This CDR3 region has 14 residues. CDR3 DNA: TGTGCCATCAGTGAAGCGGGGGGGCCGTCCGAGCAGTACTTC. It translates to CAISEAGGPSEQYF.

The chain uses TRBV9 and TRBJ1-5, with D tentatively TRBD1 (5 bases). CDR1 SGDLS and CDR2 YYNGEE come from the germline V gene. V was trimmed by 0 bases and J by 2 bases, leaving 18 bases between them. The CDR3 runs 18 residues. The CDR3 is CASSVGVGGGVGNQPQHF. CDR3 coding DNA: TGTGCCAGCAGCGTAGGGGTGGGGGGAGGAGTAGGCAATCAGCCCCAGCATTTT.

The chain has TRBV29-1 and TRBJ1-2, with 7 bases that match TRBD1. The V gene's germline CDR1 is SQVTM and CDR2 ANQGSEA. The trim removed 4 bases at V and 2 bases at J, leaving 7 bases unmatched. The CDR3 extends over 14 amino acids. This CDR3 reads CSVVAGQKNYGYTF. The DNA of the CDR3 is TGCAGCGTTGTGGCGGGACAGAAAAACTATGGCTACACCTTC.

The chain recombines TRBV15 with TRBJ2-2; D perhaps matches TRBD1 (7 bases). CDR3 length equals 16 residues. CDR1 LNHNV and CDR2 YYDKDF come from the germline V gene (reference sequence). Trimming removed 6 bases at V and 5 bases at J, with 19 bases between. The CDR3 sequence: CATRPGGGLGTGELFF. CDR3 coding DNA: TGTGCCACCAGGCCAGGAGGGGGCCTGGGAACCGGGGAGCTGTTTTTT.

CDR3 DNA: TGTGCCAGCAGCGTAGGGCAGGAAAATGAAAAACTGTTTTTT. Protein product: CASSVGQENEKLFF. The rearrangement joins TRBV9 to TRBJ1-4, with no clear D. This CDR3 has 14 residues. The germline V gene has CDR1 SGDLS and CDR2 YYNGEE. The V and J ends lost 0 bases and 5 bases respectively, with 8 bases between them.

The chain recombines TRBV4-1 with TRBJ2-5; 7 nucleotides match TRBD1. The J call may be in error: the DNA end matches TRBJ2-7 better. Germline V gene data show CDR1 as MGHRA and CDR2 as YSYEKL. This CDR3 is built from 15 residues. This chain's CDR3 is CASSQDNDRVYEQYF. The CDR3 DNA follows: TGCGCCAGCAGCCAAGATAACGACAGGGTCTACGAGCAGTACTTC.

This clone was seen only a few times. The chain couples TRBV10-3 to TRBJ2-7, with D unresolved. The CDR3 runs to 13 residues. V was shortened by 4 bases and J by 0 bases, with 7 bases between the two germline ends. Per the germline V gene, CDR1 is ENHRY and CDR2 is SYGVKD. CDR3 nucleotide sequence: TGTGCCATCAGTGCCACAGACTCCTACGAGCAGTACTTC. As protein: CAISATDSYEQYF.

CDR3 sequence (DNA): TGTGCCAGCGCCCCCACAGGGAGCTCTGGAAACACCATATATTTT. Amino acids: CASAPTGSSGNTIYF. V and J are TRBV6-5 and TRBJ1-3; D is possibly TRBD1 (6 bases). V lost 8 bases and J lost 0, with 14 bases in between. This CDR3 is 15 amino acids long. In germline, CDR1 is MNHEY, CDR2 SVGAGI.

This clone occurred once. The rearrangement links TRBV19 to TRBJ2-5, with D perhaps matching TRBD1 (6 bases). The germline V gene has CDR1 LNHDA and CDR2 SQIVND (reference sequence). The V gene lost 5 bases and the J gene lost 4 bases, with 11 bases spanning the gap. This CDR3 has 13 amino acids. CDR3 in amino acids: CASSPTGPETQYF. DNA for the CDR3: TGTGCCAGTAGTCCTACAGGGCCAGAGACCCAGTACTTC.

V gene TRBV5-4 combines with J gene TRBJ2-3; TRBD2 is a possible D gene (6 bases). The CDR3 is 15 residues long. Germline V gene lookup returns CDR1 SGHNT and CDR2 YYREEE (reference sequence). The V gene lost 1 base and the J gene lost 4 bases, with 13 bases spanning the gap. CDR3 nucleotide sequence: TGTGCCAGCAGCTTGACGACTAGTGTCTCAGATACGCAGTATTTT. This translates into CASSLTTSVSDTQYF.

The chain combines TRBV10-2 with TRBJ1-1; D gene ambiguous. Germline V CDR1 and CDR2: WSHSY, SAAADI. Trimming cost V 3 bases and J 0 bases, with 8 bases left between them. The CDR3 totals 14 residues. The CDR3 bases are TGCGCCAGCAGTGACGGCGGGGTGAACACTGAAGCTTTCTTT. It codes for CASSDGGVNTEAFF.

The chain combines TRBV6-1 with TRBJ2-5, with TRBD2 as a possible D gene (6 bases). Trimming removed 8 bases at V and 5 bases at J, with 12 bases between. Germline V lookup: CDR1 MNHNS, CDR2 SASEGT. There are 12 residues in the CDR3. The CDR3 sequence is CASSWTMETQYF. CDR3 DNA sequence: TGTGCCAGCTCTTGGACTATGGAGACCCAGTACTTC.

The gene calls are TRBV9 and TRBJ2-7, with a tentative D call TRBD1 (6 bases). Germline V gene lookup returns CDR1 SGDLS and CDR2 YYNGEE. The CDR3 is 14 residues long. The ends were cut back, 0 bases at V and 9 bases at J, with 16 bases in the middle. In DNA form, the CDR3 reads TGTGCCAGCAGCGTAGGACCCCCGCAGGGGAGGCAGTACTTC. Residues: CASSVGPPQGRQYF.

The chain recombines TRBV10-1 with TRBJ2-2; possible D gene TRBD2, 6 bases. The germline V gene encodes CDR1 WNHNN and CDR2 SYGVQD (reference sequence). The CDR3 has 12 residues. V lost 4 bases and J 6 bases, leaving 6 bases between the germline ends. CDR3: CASSGGAGELFF. CDR3 sequence (DNA): TGCGCCAGCAGTGGCGGGGCCGGGGAGCTGTTTTTT.

The rearrangement joins TRBV15 to TRBJ1-2; D gene ambiguous. V was clipped by 2 bases and J by 5 bases, with 12 bases between them. The germline gives CDR1 LNHNV, CDR2 YYDKDF (reference sequence). The CDR3 consists of 14 residues. The CDR3 DNA is TGTGCCACCAGCAGAAGAGGAGAGCCTTATGGCTACACCTTC. It translates to CATSRRGEPYGYTF.

The rearrangement joins TRBV7-9 to TRBJ2-7, with 11 bases fitting TRBD2. The length of the CDR3 is 16 residues. Unmatched junction bases numbered 7, after V lost 3 bases and J lost 3 bases. The V gene's germline CDR1 is SEHNR and CDR2 FQNEAQ (reference sequence). The CDR3 DNA sequence: TGTGCCAGCAGCTTCACCGGGACTAGCGGAGGCTACGAGCAGTACTTC. As protein: CASSFTGTSGGYEQYF.

The rearrangement joins TRBV4-1 to TRBJ1-4; 7 bases match TRBD1. V shed 3 bases and J 7 bases; nucleotides not matched to a gene: 5. The CDR3 totals 14 residues. Germline CDR1 MGHRA, CDR2 YSYEKL. CDR3 amino acids: CASSQSGGIEKLFF. CDR3 DNA: TGCGCCAGCAGCCAGTCAGGGGGGATTGAAAAACTGTTTTTT.

The chain joins TRBV27 to TRBJ2-2; the match to TRBD1 covers 9 bases. The CDR3 sequence is 15 residues long. V trimming: 2 bases; J trimming: 7 bases; junction bases outside the gene matches: 5. Per the germline V gene, CDR1 is MNHEY and CDR2 is SMNVEV (reference sequence). Here the CDR3 reads CASSLTGGANGELFF. In DNA form, the CDR3 reads TGTGCCAGCAGTTTAACAGGGGGCGCGAACGGGGAGCTGTTTTTT.

The chain is built from TRBV15 and TRBJ2-2; D is possibly TRBD1 (6 bases). This CDR3 comprises 19 residues. Germline V gene lookup returns CDR1 LNHNV and CDR2 YYDKDF (reference sequence). V shed 1 base and J shed 0 bases, with 18 bases lying between them. The DNA of the CDR3 is TGTGCCACCAGCAGAGGATACCCGACAGGAATCCCGAACACCGGGGAGCTGTTTTTT. Translated, it gives CATSRGYPTGIPNTGELFF.

The V gene is TRBV18, the J gene TRBJ2-3; D may be TRBD1 (5 bases). Germline values: CDR1 KGHSH, CDR2 LQKENI. The CDR3 length is 14 residues. Deletions cut 1 base from V and 1 base from J, with 6 bases between. The DNA of the CDR3 is TGTGCCAGCTCACCACGCAGGGGCACAGATACGCAGTATTTT. Protein: CASSPRRGTDTQYF.

The CDR3 reads CASSNPSLLAPSTDTQYF. CDR3 sequence (DNA): TGTGCCAGCAGTAATCCCAGCCTACTAGCACCCAGCACAGATACGCAGTATTTT. The chain joins TRBV28 to TRBJ2-3; D possibly corresponds to TRBD2 (6 bases). The CDR3 loop spans 18 amino acids. Per the germline V gene, CDR1 is MDHEN and CDR2 is SYDVKM. With 5 bases removed from V and 0 bases from J, the gap between germline ends came to 21 bases.

The V call is TRBV4-1, the J call TRBJ2-3; possibly TRBD2 for D (5 bases). The CDR3 covers 14 residues. Trimming removed 0 bases at V and 8 bases at J, with 12 bases between. Germline CDR1 and CDR2: MGHRA and YSYEKL. CDR3 nucleotide sequence: TGCGCCAGCAGCCAAGATAACTACGGAGGTACGCAGTATTTT. Translation: CASSQDNYGGTQYF.

V is TRBV5-6 and J is TRBJ1-5, with 9 bases identical to TRBD1. CDR3 length: 15 amino acids. Germline V CDR1 and CDR2: SGHDT, YYEEEE. With V trimmed by 4 bases and J by 4 bases, 6 bases remained unmatched. The CDR3 loop is CASSPGQGDNQPQHF. The CDR3, as DNA: TGTGCCAGCAGCCCGGGACAGGGAGATAATCAGCCCCAGCATTTT.

This clone was seen once. The chain couples TRBV7-8 to TRBJ1-4, with D possibly matching TRBD1 (6 bases). V lost 5 bases, J lost 7 bases, and 11 bases lay in between. CDR1 is SGHVS, CDR2 FQNEAQ, per germline. The CDR3 spans 13 residues. In nucleotides, the CDR3 is TGTGCCAGCAGCGTTCGGACAGTTGAAAAACTGTTTTTT. Translation gives CASSVRTVEKLFF.

The chain recombines TRBV6-6 with TRBJ2-7, with 7 bases matching TRBD2. Germline V gene sequence: CDR1 MNHNY, CDR2 SVGAGI (reference sequence). The CDR3 is made up of 15 amino acids. The V and J ends lost 6 bases and 6 bases, in that order; junction bases with no gene match: 14. The CDR3 DNA reads as TGTGCCAGCAGGGAACCGATCCCCTCGGGGGGCGAGCAGTACTTC. Translated: CASREPIPSGGEQYF.